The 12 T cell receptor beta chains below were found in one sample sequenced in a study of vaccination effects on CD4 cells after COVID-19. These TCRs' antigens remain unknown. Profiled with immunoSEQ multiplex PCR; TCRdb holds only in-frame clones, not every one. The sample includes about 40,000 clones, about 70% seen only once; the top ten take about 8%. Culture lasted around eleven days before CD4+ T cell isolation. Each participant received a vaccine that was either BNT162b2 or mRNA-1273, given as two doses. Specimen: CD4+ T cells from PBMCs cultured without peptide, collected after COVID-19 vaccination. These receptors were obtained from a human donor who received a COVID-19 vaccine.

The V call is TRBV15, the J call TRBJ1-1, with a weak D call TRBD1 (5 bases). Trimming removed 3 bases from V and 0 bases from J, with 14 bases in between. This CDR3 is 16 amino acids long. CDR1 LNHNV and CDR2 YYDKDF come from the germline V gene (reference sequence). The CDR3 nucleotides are TGTGCCACCAGCAGTCCTCAGGGAATGATGAACACTGAAGCTTTCTTT. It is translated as CATSSPQGMMNTEAFF. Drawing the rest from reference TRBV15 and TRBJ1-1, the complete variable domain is DAMVIQNPRYQVTQFGKPVTLSCSQTLNHNVMYWYQQKSSQAPKLLFHYYDKDFNNEADTPDNFQSRRPNTSFCFLDIRSPGLGDTAMYLCATSSPQGMMNTEAFFGQGTRLTVV.

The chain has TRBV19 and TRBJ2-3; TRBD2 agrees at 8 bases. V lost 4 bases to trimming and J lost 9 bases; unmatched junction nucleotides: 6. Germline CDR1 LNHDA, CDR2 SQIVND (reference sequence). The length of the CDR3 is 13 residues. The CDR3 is CASSTTGTRTQYF. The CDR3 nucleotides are TGTGCCAGTAGTACGACCGGGACTAGGACGCAGTATTTT. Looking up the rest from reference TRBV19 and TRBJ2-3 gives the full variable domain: DGGITQSPKYLFRKEGQNVTLSCEQNLNHDAMYWYRQDPGQGLRLIYYSQIVNDFQKGDIAEGYSVSREKKESFPLTVTSAQKNPTAFYLCASSTTGTRTQYFGPGTRLTVL.

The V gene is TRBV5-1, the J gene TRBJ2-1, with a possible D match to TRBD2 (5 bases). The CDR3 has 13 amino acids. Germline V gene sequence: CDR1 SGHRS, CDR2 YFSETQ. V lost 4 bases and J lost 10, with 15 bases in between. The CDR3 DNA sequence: TGCGCCAGCAGCCCCTCGGCCCCGGGGGAGCAGTTCTTC. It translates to CASSPSAPGEQFF.

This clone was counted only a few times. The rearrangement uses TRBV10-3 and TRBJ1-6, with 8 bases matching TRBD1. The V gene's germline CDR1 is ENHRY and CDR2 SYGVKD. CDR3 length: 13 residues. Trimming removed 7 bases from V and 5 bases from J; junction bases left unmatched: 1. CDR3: CAIKGQDNSPLHF. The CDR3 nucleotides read TGTGCCATCAAGGGACAGGATAATTCACCCCTCCACTTT.

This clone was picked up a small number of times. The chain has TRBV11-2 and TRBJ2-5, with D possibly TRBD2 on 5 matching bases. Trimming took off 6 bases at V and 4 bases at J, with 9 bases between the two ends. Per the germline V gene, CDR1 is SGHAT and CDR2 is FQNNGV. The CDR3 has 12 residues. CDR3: CASSLSGETQYF. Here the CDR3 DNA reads TGTGCCAGCAGTCTGAGCGGAGAGACCCAGTACTTC.

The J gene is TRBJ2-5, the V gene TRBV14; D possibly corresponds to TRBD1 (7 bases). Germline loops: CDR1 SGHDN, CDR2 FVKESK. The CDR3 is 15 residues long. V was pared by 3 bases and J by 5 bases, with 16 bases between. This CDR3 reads CASSQRDRDRETQYF. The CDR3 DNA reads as TGTGCCAGCAGCCAGCGGGACAGAGATAGGGAGACCCAGTACTTC.

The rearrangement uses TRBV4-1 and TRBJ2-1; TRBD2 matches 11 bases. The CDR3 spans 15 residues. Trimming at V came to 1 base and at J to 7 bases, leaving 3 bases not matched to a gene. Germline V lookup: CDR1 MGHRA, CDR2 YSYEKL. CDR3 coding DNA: TGCGCCAGCAGCCAAGTACTAGCGGGAGAAAATGAGCAGTTCTTC. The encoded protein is CASSQVLAGENEQFF.

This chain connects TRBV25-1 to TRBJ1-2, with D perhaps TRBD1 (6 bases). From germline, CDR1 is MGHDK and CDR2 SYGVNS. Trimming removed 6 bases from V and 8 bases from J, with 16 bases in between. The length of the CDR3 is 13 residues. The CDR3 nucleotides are TGTGCCAGCAGCGAAGGGGACATTTGGGGCTACACCTTC. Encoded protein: CASSEGDIWGYTF.

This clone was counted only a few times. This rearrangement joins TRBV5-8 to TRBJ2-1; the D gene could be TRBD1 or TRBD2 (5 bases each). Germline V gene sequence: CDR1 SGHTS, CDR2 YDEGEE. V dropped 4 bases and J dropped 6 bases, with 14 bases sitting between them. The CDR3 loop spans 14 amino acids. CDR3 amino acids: CASSLGTGTNEQFF. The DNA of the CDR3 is TGTGCCAGCAGCCTAGGGACGGGTACCAATGAGCAGTTCTTC.

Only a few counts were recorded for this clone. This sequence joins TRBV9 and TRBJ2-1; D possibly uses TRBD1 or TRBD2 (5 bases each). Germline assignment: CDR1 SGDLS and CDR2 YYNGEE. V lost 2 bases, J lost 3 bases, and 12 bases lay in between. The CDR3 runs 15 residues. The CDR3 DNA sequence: TGTGCCAGCAGCGTTAATGCTGGGGGCTACAATGAGCAGTTCTTC. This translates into CASSVNAGGYNEQFF. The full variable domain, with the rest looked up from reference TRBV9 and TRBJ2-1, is DSGVTQTPKHLITATGQRVTLRCSPRSGDLSVYWYQQSLDQGLQFLIQYYNGEERAKGNILERFSAQQFPDLHSELNLSSLELGDSALYFCASSVNAGGYNEQFFGPGTRLTVL.

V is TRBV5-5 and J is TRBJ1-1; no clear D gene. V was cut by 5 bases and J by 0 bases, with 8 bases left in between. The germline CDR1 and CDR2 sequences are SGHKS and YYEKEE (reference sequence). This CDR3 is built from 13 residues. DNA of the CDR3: TGTGCCAGCAGTTTCTGGATGAACACTGAAGCTTTCTTT. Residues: CASSFWMNTEAFF. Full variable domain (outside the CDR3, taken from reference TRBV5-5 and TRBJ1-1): DAGVTQSPTHLIKTRGQQVTLRCSPISGHKSVSWYQQVLGQGPQFIFQYYEKEERGRGNFPDRFSARQFPNYSSELNVNALLLGDSALYLCASSFWMNTEAFFGQGTRLTVV.

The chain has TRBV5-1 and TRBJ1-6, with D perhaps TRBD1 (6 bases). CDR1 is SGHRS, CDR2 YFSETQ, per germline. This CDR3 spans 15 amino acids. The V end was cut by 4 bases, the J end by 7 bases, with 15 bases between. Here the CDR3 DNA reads TGCGCCAGCAGCCCTGGGGGCGCGGAGAATTCACCCCTCCACTTT. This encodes CASSPGGAENSPLHF.